This T cell receptor beta chain was found in a study of blood T cell repertoires in COVID-19 (TCRdb year 2020). About the study as a whole: Samples from collaborators originated in the United States, Italy and Spain and spanned both the acute and convalescent phases of COVID-19. The prospective study material was composed of cDNA or gDNA derived from T cells, B-cell-depleted T cells, or PBMCs. The samples were drawn from two sources: the first 160 participants of the ongoing ImmuneRACE study, and 1,254 subjects contributed by 6 global collaborators. A de-identified subject ID, COVID-19 status, age in years and sex were almost always included in the sample metadata. Subjects who had been exposed to COVID-19, were actively infected with it, or had recovered from it provided the deeply sampled blood TCRbeta repertoires that made up the dataset. Where available, HLA class I and class II types were obtained from metadata supplied by the sample provider rather than from assay-based typing. The repertoires were released in a freely available public database meant as a resource for research on the immune response to SARS-CoV-2. Overall study results and their limits: The amount of clinical and demographic metadata varied by source and participant and was provided uncurated.

TCRbeta CDR3 regions were amplified from genomic DNA by means of the immunoSEQ Assay, a bias-controlled multiplex PCR. Per the original workflow: The number of nucleated cells in each sample was estimated from the amplification of reference gene primers within the assay. To quantify the absolute abundance of each unique TCRbeta CDR3 rearrangement, sequence reads were collapsed and filtered. For each sample, productive Simpson clonality was calculated as the square root of Simpson's diversity index over productive rearrangements. TCRdb mirrors the immuneACCESS table, restricted to in-frame sequences. Some clones are absent from its copies; in checked studies, under half trace to an unresolved V gene, and the reason for the others is unknown. V, J and clone size derive from that table, while D and trimming were established from the DNA sequence. For this sample there are roughly 69,000 clones; around 87% appear just once. The top ten clones comprise 5.5% to 8.5% of the sample.

The collaborating institutions used their own protocols to collect whole blood in K2EDTA tubes. For TCRbeta analysis, collaborator samples were shipped as frozen whole blood, as isolated PBMCs, or as DNA extracted from either sample type. This clone was recorded only once. Its cognate antigen has yet to be identified. Base qualities are not at hand, and no much larger clone is one base apart. This sample also contains other DNA sequences that code for the same CDR3. The material sequenced was peripheral blood. The TCR was taken from a middle-aged man with active COVID-19.

The base sequence is TGCGCCAGCAGCCAAGAAACGGCGGGCACCGGGGAGCTGTTTTTT. This yields the protein CASSQETAGTGELFF. The chain was built from TRBV4-3 and TRBJ2-2; possibly the D gene is TRBD2, per 5 matching bases. The germline V gene provides CDR1 LGHNA and CDR2 YSLEER. V was cut back by 0 bases and J by 4 bases, leaving a gap of 9 bases between them. The cysteine opens and the phenylalanine closes a CDR3 of 15 amino acids. CDR3 DNA is the only sequence kept; it has 45 bases, read in frame from the first base.